This TCR beta chain was obtained from a study of blood T cell repertoires in COVID-19. In its sample, this clone was seen a few times. V dropped 4 bases and J dropped 5; count of bases not matched to a gene: 11. This CDR3 is built from 16 residues. Germline CDR1 and CDR2: SNHLY and FYNNEI. Some clones are missing from TCRdb's copy, which holds only in-frame ones; the method was immunoSEQ multiplex PCR. Of 13,000 or so clones in the sample, around 74% are singletons; the top ten hold less than 45%. Sequenced input: peripheral blood. The chain joins TRBV2 to TRBJ2-1, with 7 nucleotides matching TRBD2. The source of this sequence is a woman of 80 years or more with acute or convalescent COVID-19. CDR3 in amino acids: CASSVYVWGGNNEQFF. DNA of the CDR3: TGTGCCAGCAGTGTTTACGTGTGGGGGGGGAACAATGAGCAGTTCTTC.